These 6 T cell receptor beta chains share one sample of origin, sequenced in a study of identical twins. MiXCR, applied by TCRdb to the 5' RACE reads, yields one record per CDR3 protein. The data hold 300,000 to 400,000 distinct CDR3 sequences, with about 12% observed a single time. This sample also belongs to another study, concerning yellow fever vaccine responses in identical twins.

Material: CD8+ T cells sorted from blood. All receptors derive from a young woman in good health.

This clonotype was picked up many times. The rearrangement uses TRBV5-1 and TRBJ2-7; D ambiguous. Trimming cost V 10 bases and J 5 bases, with 19 bases left between them. The CDR3 extends over 13 amino acids. Germline lookup yields CDR1 SGHRS and CDR2 YFSETQ. The CDR3 DNA is TGCGCCCCAAAATGGGTTTCTTTCCACGAGCAGTACGTC. Residues: CAPKWVSFHEQYV.

This clonotype was observed a handful of times. This chain connects TRBV4-1 to TRBJ2-1; D not resolved. The CDR3 runs to 15 residues. Germline V lookup: CDR1 MGHRA, CDR2 YSYEKL. Trimming took off 0 bases at V and 2 bases at J, with 8 bases between the two ends. The CDR3 bases are TGCGCCAGCAGCCAAGAGGGCAAAACCTACAATGAGCAGTTCTTC. Amino acids: CASSQEGKTYNEQFF.

The CDR3 nucleotides are TGTGCCAGCAGCCGTACCGAAACAGGGGGAAAAACGGGAGGTCCCTACGAGCAGTACTTC. Its translation: CASSRTETGGKTGGPYEQYF. This chain joins TRBV11-1 and TRBJ2-7; weak D call: TRBD1 (8 bases). The V end lost 5 bases, the J end lost 2 bases, and 31 bases lay between the germline ends. CDR1 SGHAT and CDR2 FQDESV come from the germline V gene (reference sequence). This CDR3 region has 20 residues.

V gene TRBV3-1 combines with J gene TRBJ2-3, with unresolved D. This CDR3 is built from 16 residues. V lost 1 base and J 2 bases, leaving 13 bases between the germline ends. The germline V gene has CDR1 LGHDT and CDR2 YNNKEL (reference sequence). CDR3: CASSQAWLGDTDTQYF. For the CDR3, the DNA is TGTGCCAGCAGCCAAGCATGGCTGGGCGACACAGATACGCAGTATTTT.

The J gene is TRBJ1-1, the V gene TRBV10-3; D might be TRBD1 (5 bases). Germline loops: CDR1 ENHRY, CDR2 SYGVKD. The CDR3 is 15 residues long. Trimming removed 0 bases at V and 0 bases at J, with 8 bases between. CDR3 amino acids: CAISESRQLNTEAFF. CDR3 DNA: TGTGCCATCAGTGAGTCGCGACAGCTGAACACTGAAGCTTTCTTT.

The CDR3: CSARRQGGDEQFF. CDR3 sequence (DNA): TGCAGTGCAAGACGACAGGGGGGAGATGAGCAGTTCTTC. The chain employs TRBV20-1 and TRBJ2-1, with 9 bases fitting TRBD1. The length of the CDR3 is 13 residues. Germline-derived CDR1 and CDR2 are DFQATT and SNEGSKA (reference sequence). The J segment lost 8 bases and the V segment lost 6 bases, leaving 8 bases of the junction unmatched.